The rows below give T cell receptor beta chains drawn from one sample of a study of cytomegalovirus exposure and HLA in healthy donors. Method: immunoSEQ multiplex PCR; TCRdb's copy keeps in-frame clones and lacks some. The sample records around 150,000 clones, about 60% being singletons. The sequenced sample was PBMCs. These receptor sequences come from a woman aged 60 to 75 in good health and CMV-seropositive. Each CDR3 is given with its conserved first and last residue. D genes are given only for firm matches. A row's size may be missing; if present it is once, few, many or a size class.

-	TRBJ2-7	TRBV5-1	TRBD2	15	CASSSLAEGLAEQYF	TGCGCCAGCAGCTCACTAGCGGAGGGCTTGGCCGAGCAGTACTTC
-	TRBJ2-7	TRBV4-1	TRBD1	15	CASSQQGASSYEQYF	TGCGCCAGCAGCCAACAGGGGGCCAGCTCCTACGAGCAGTACTTC
few	TRBJ2-7	TRBV19	-	14	CASSGDTRSYEQYF	TGTGCCAGTAGTGGGGACACCCGCTCCTACGAGCAGTACTTC
-	TRBJ2-4	TRBV28	-	14	CATGGQIFKNIQYF	TGTGCCACCGGGGGGCAGATTTTCAAAAACATTCAGTACTTC
-	TRBJ1-5	TRBV30	TRBD1	17	CAWSFGQAGIGNQPQHF	TGTGCCTGGAGCTTCGGACAGGCGGGAATTGGCAATCAGCCCCAGCATTTT
-	TRBJ2-1	TRBV7-9	-	15	CASSLERVSYNEQFF	TGTGCCAGCAGCTTAGAGCGGGTCTCCTACAATGAGCAGTTCTTC
-	TRBJ2-5	TRBV15	-	18	CATSRVQGHTGPRETQYF	TGTGCCACCAGCAGAGTTCAGGGACATACCGGCCCCCGAGAGACCCAGTACTTC
-	TRBJ2-1	TRBV2	-	14	CASSGYSLLDEQFF	TGTGCCAGCAGTGGGTACTCCCTCCTGGATGAGCAGTTCTTC
few	TRBJ1-2	TRBV4-2	TRBD1	15	CASSPHDRGDYGYTF	TGTGCCAGCAGCCCACACGACAGGGGGGACTATGGCTACACCTTC
few	TRBJ1-4	TRBV2	-	14	CASSARLTNEKLFF	TGTGCCAGCAGTGCACGACTGACGAATGAAAAACTGTTTTTT
once	TRBJ1-4	TRBV2	-	11	CASRVSGKLFF	TGTGCCAGCAGGGTGAGCGGAAAACTGTTTTTT
once	TRBJ2-7	TRBV6-1	-	14	CASSEQWSSYEQYF	TGTGCCAGCAGTGAACAATGGAGCTCCTACGAGCAGTACTTC
-	TRBJ2-7	TRBV7-9	TRBD1	11	CAEGAGDEQYF	TGTGCCGAGGGGGCTGGGGACGAGCAGTACTTC
-	TRBJ2-3	TRBV7-2	-	15	CASSKQADYTDTQYF	TGTGCCAGCAGCAAGCAGGCGGACTACACAGATACGCAGTATTTT
-	TRBJ2-7	TRBV7-6	-	14	CASSRTQGSYEQYF	TGTGCCAGCAGCCGAACACAGGGTTCCTACGAGCAGTACTTC
few	TRBJ2-1	TRBV7-9	TRBD2	15	CASSKIAGAPLEQFF	TGTGCCAGCAGCAAAATAGCGGGAGCTCCTCTAGAACAGTTCTTC
-	TRBJ1-6	TRBV27	-	17	CASSPSPPGSYNSPLHF	TGTGCCAGCAGTCCGTCCCCGCCGGGCTCCTATAATTCACCCCTCCACTTT
-	TRBJ2-3	TRBV5-1	-	15	CASSLWSGEGDTQYF	TGCGCCAGCAGCTTGTGGTCGGGAGAGGGAGATACGCAGTATTTT
few	TRBJ2-2	TRBV19	TRBD1	13	CASSMDRAGELFF	TGTGCCAGTAGTATGGACAGGGCCGGGGAGCTGTTTTTT
-	TRBJ1-2	TRBV7-2	TRBD1	15	CASSSPGQANYGYTF	TGTGCCAGCAGCTCTCCGGGACAGGCGAACTATGGCTACACCTTC
-	TRBJ2-7	TRBV13	TRBD2	14	CASSFSGSGYEQYF	TGTGCCAGCAGCTTTAGCGGGAGTGGGTACGAGCAGTACTTC
-	TRBJ2-7	TRBV4-3	TRBD1	18	CASSQEPAGGAGGYEQYF	TGCGCCAGCAGCCAAGAGCCGGCAGGTGGGGCAGGGGGCTACGAGCAGTACTTC
-	TRBJ1-4	TRBV7-2	-	15	CASSWGGQLGEKLFF	TGTGCCAGCAGTTGGGGGGGGCAGTTGGGTGAAAAACTGTTTTTT
-	TRBJ2-1	TRBV7-9	TRBD2	16	CASSLFPTSGRYEQFF	TGTGCCAGCAGCTTATTTCCGACTAGCGGGAGGTATGAGCAGTTCTTC
-	TRBJ2-3	TRBV2	TRBD2	14	CASRMSGRADTQYF	TGTGCCAGCAGGATGAGCGGGAGGGCAGATACGCAGTATTTT